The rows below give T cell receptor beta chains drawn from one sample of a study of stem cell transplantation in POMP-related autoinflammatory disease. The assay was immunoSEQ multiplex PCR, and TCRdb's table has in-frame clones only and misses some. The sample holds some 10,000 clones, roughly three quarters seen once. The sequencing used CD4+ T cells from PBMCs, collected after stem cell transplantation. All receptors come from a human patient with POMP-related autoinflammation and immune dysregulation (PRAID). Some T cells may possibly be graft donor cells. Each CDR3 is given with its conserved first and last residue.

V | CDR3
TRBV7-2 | CASSVQGADTEAFF
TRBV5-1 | CASTPGQGYVETQYF
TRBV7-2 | CASSHRQGPNTGELFF
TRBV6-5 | CASTKGDLTYNEQFF
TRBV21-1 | CASSKARVQRGDTDTQYF
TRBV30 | CAWSVMSSYNEQFF
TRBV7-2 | CASLREGYTQYF
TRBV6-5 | CASRPIAGRETQYF
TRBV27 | CASSFRPDRNNEQFF
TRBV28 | CASSLQGFQHF
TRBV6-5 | CASCPSSYNEQFF
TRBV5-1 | CASSPRTGRETQYF
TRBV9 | CASSVGGTFGNEQFF
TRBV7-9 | CASSLGVRSYEQYF
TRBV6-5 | CASSRTGLSGNTIYF
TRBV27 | CASSPPYSGTRSTWETQYF
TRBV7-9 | CASSLVRALDAGEQFF
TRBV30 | CAWMVKFHNEQFF
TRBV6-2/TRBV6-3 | CASSYGLSRGRSKNIQYF
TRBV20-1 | CSAYTEAFF
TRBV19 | CASSRQVSSYEQYF
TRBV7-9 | CASSLTLGNNEQFF
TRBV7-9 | CASSPNQYSGELFF
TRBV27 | CASSLLRPSYNEQFF
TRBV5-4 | CASSPRLAGVTGELFF
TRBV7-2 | CASSPGSGLVQFF
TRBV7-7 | CASSLGGGSGWNEQFF
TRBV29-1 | CSVGRATREGAQYF